These 15 T cell receptor beta chains came from one sample sequenced in a study of cytomegalovirus exposure and HLA in healthy donors. PCR employed 60 Vbeta and 13 Jbeta primers. Some clones are missing from TCRdb's copy, which holds only in-frame ones; the method was immunoSEQ multiplex PCR. The sample includes about 84,000 clones, just under 90% of them seen just once. Input material: PBMCs. These receptors came from a man aged 18 to 29 in good health and CMV-seronegative.

Written as DNA, the CDR3 is TGTGCCAGCAGCCGCGGTGGCGGGTACGAGGACGAGCAGTACTTC. It is translated as CASSRGGGYEDEQYF. The genes are TRBV5-5 and TRBJ2-7; the D gene is possibly TRBD2 (5 bases). There are 15 residues in the CDR3. Trimming took 4 bases from V and 5 from J, leaving 19 bases between them. Germline CDR1 is SGHKS and CDR2 is YYEKEE (reference sequence).

V usage is TRBV9 and J usage is TRBJ2-6; 7 nucleotides line up with TRBD1. J was trimmed by 2 bases and V by 2 bases; bases with no gene match: 1. The CDR3 has 15 residues. Germline CDR1 and CDR2: SGDLS and YYNGEE. In nucleotides, the CDR3 is TGTGCCAGCAGCGTCCAGGGGGCTGGGGCCAACGTCCTGACTTTC. Translated, it gives CASSVQGAGANVLTF.

This chain connects TRBV11-2 to TRBJ2-5; 8 bases fit TRBD1. With 3 bases clipped from V and 5 bases from J, the junction kept 5 bases outside the gene matches. The CDR3 consists of 14 residues. In germline, CDR1 is SGHAT, CDR2 FQNNGV. The CDR3 loop reads CASSLWTGTETQYF. In nucleotides, the CDR3 is TGTGCCAGCAGCTTGTGGACAGGGACGGAGACCCAGTACTTC. The full variable domain, in which reference TRBV11-2 and TRBJ2-5 provide the parts outside the CDR3, is EAGVAQSPRYKIIEKRQSVAFWCNPISGHATLYWYQQILGQGPKLLIQFQNNGVVDDSQLPKDRFSAERLKGVDSTLKIQPAKLEDSAVYLCASSLWTGTETQYFGPGTRLLVL.

This clone was observed a handful of times. The rearrangement joins TRBV4-1 to TRBJ1-5, with D tentatively TRBD1 (5 bases). Germline CDR1 and CDR2: MGHRA and YSYEKL. The CDR3 spans 15 residues. Trimming took 1 base from V and 6 from J, leaving 13 bases between them. CDR3 sequence (DNA): TGCGCCAGCAGCCAAGTCCGGGGGGGACTTCAGCCCCAGCATTTT. It specifies CASSQVRGGLQPQHF.

The chain uses TRBV19 and TRBJ1-4, with D possibly TRBD1 on 6 matching bases. The length of the CDR3 is 12 residues. V lost 10 bases, J lost 5 bases, and 11 bases lay in between. CDR1 is LNHDA, CDR2 SQIVND, per germline (reference sequence). The CDR3 bases are TGTGCCACTTACGACAGGAATGAAAAACTGTTTTTT. The encoded protein is CATYDRNEKLFF.

The chain combines TRBV5-1 with TRBJ2-2; the D is unclear. The CDR3 sequence is 13 residues long. V lost 0 bases, J lost 4 bases, and 4 bases lay in between. The germline gives CDR1 SGHRS, CDR2 YFSETQ. The CDR3 DNA is TGCGCCAGCAGCTTGGCCGGCACCGGGGAGCTGTTTTTT. Its translation is CASSLAGTGELFF.

The J gene is TRBJ2-3, the V gene TRBV5-1; 13 bases align to TRBD2. In germline, CDR1 is SGHRS, CDR2 YFSETQ. The CDR3 is 18 residues long. The junction had 8 bases not matched to a gene; V was cut back by 4 bases and J by 0 bases. CDR3 DNA sequence: TGCGCCAGCAGCCGGCAACCGGGACTAGCGGGAAGCACAGATACGCAGTATTTT. Its translation: CASSRQPGLAGSTDTQYF.

The genes are TRBV7-2 and TRBJ2-1; TRBD2 matches 7 bases. The length of the CDR3 is 14 residues. Losses at the gene ends were 1 base for V and 8 bases for J; bases not matched to a gene: 5. Germline loops: CDR1 SGHTA, CDR2 FQGNSA. CDR3 loop: CASSLGRERYEQFF. In DNA, the CDR3 is TGTGCCAGCAGCTTAGGGCGGGAGAGGTATGAGCAGTTCTTC.

The chain is built from TRBV7-2 and TRBJ1-1; 7 bases are a match to TRBD1. Germline V lookup: CDR1 SGHTA, CDR2 FQGNSA. V trimming: 5 bases; J trimming: 11 bases; junction bases outside the gene matches: 8. CDR3 length equals 12 residues. The CDR3 loop is CASSIDRADAFF. The CDR3 DNA is TGTGCCAGCAGCATCGACAGGGCGGACGCTTTCTTT.

Comments on this clone: An end of the junction does not agree with germline; a read error may underlie this. V gene TRBV7-7 combines with J gene TRBJ2-2, with a tentative D call TRBD2 (6 bases). There are 15 residues in the CDR3. The germline V gene has CDR1 SSHAT and CDR2 FNYEAQ (reference sequence). The CDR3 DNA follows: TGTGCTAGCAGCTTAGCGACGGGGGTAGGCGGGGAGCTGTTTTTT. Protein sequence: CASSLATGVGGELFF.

The chain is built from TRBV11-2 and TRBJ2-7; 9 bases map to TRBD1. CDR1 is SGHAT and CDR2 is FQNNGV in the germline V gene. V lost 6 bases, J lost 3 bases, and 15 bases stayed unmatched. CDR3 length: 17 residues. CDR3 nucleotide sequence: TGTGCCAGCAGTTACCGGACAGGGGCCGCAAACCGCTACGAGCAGTACTTC. Translation gives CASSYRTGAANRYEQYF.

This chain uses TRBV28 with TRBJ2-7, with 8 bases fitting TRBD2. The germline gives CDR1 MDHEN, CDR2 SYDVKM. The CDR3 extends over 16 amino acids. The V gene end was trimmed by 6 bases and the J gene end by 0 bases; junction bases not matched to a gene: 10. The CDR3 region is CASRVDRGTSSYEQYF. CDR3 bases: TGTGCCAGCAGGGTGGACCGCGGGACTAGCTCCTACGAGCAGTACTTC.

This sequence joins TRBV2 and TRBJ2-3; 12 bases line up with TRBD2. Germline V lookup: CDR1 SNHLY, CDR2 FYNNEI. The V and J ends lost 9 bases and 6 bases, in that order; junction bases with no gene match: 7. The CDR3 covers 14 residues. CDR3 sequence reads: CASGTSGYLDTQYF. CDR3 nucleotides: TGTGCCAGTGGGACTAGCGGGTACTTGGATACGCAGTATTTT.

CDR3 sequence reads: CASGRGASSNTEAFF. DNA for the CDR3: TGTGCCAGTGGGCGGGGGGCCTCAAGTAACACTGAAGCTTTCTTT. V is TRBV9 and J is TRBJ1-1; the D gene is possibly TRBD1 (6 bases). The CDR3 has 15 residues. CDR1 and CDR2 from the germline V gene are SGDLS and YYNGEE. Trimming removed 8 bases at V and 2 bases at J, with 19 bases between.

The chain uses TRBV15 and TRBJ2-1; 9 positions match TRBD2. Germline V gene lookup returns CDR1 LNHNV and CDR2 YYDKDF (reference sequence). There are 17 residues in the CDR3. V gave up 0 bases and J gave up 5 bases; unmatched junction bases: 8. The DNA for the CDR3 is TGTGCCACCAGCAGAGATAACGGCGGGAGGGGGCACAATGAGCAGTTCTTC. It encodes CATSRDNGGRGHNEQFF.